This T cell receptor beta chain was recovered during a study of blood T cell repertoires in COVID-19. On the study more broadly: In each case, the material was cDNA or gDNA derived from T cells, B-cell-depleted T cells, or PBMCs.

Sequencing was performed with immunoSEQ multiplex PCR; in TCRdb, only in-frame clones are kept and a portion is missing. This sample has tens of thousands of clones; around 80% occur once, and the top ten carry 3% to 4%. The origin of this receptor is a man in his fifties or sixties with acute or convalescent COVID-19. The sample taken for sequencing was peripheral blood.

CDR3 DNA sequence: TGTGCCAGCAGTGAACGGGCGGGCAGAACGTATGGCTACACCTTC. It yields the protein CASSERAGRTYGYTF. This chain uses TRBV6-1 with TRBJ1-2; no clear D. This CDR3 has 15 residues. Germline V lookup: CDR1 MNHNS, CDR2 SASEGT. The germline V and J ends were trimmed by 2 bases and 5 bases, with 15 bases remaining between them.